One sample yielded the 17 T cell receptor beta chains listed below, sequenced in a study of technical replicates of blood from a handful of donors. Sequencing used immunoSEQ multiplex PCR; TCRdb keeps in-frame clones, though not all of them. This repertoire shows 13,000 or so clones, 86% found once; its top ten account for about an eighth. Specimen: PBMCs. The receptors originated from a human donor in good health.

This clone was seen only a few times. The chain's CDR3 is CASTTAAGVAYEQYF. In nucleotides, the CDR3 is TGTGCCAGCACTACGGCGGCGGGAGTCGCCTACGAGCAGTACTTC. The chain is built from TRBV28 and TRBJ2-7; 7 positions agree with TRBD2. This CDR3 is 15 amino acids long. Looked up from germline, CDR1 is MDHEN and CDR2 is SYDVKM. J was trimmed by 2 bases and V by 7 bases; bases with no gene match: 11. The variable domain in full, completed from reference TRBV28 and TRBJ2-7, reads DVKVTQSSRYLVKRTGEKVFLECVQDMDHENMFWYRQDPGLGLRLIYFSYDVKMKEKGDIPEGYSVSREKKERFSLILESASTNQTSMYLCASTTAAGVAYEQYFGPGTRLTVT.

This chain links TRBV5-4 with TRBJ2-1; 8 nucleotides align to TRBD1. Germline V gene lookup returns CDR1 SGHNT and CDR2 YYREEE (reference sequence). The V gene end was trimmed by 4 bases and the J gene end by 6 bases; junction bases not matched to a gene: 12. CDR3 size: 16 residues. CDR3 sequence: CASSPGQDREFNEQFF. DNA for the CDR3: TGTGCCAGCAGCCCGGGACAGGACAGGGAATTCAATGAGCAGTTCTTC.

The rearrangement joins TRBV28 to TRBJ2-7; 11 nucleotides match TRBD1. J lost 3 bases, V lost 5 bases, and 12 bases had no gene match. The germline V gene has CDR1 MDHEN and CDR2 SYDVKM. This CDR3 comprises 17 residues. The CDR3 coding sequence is TGTGCCAGCAGTCCCTCGACCGGGACAGGGGGATACTACGAGCAGTACTTC. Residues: CASSPSTGTGGYYEQYF.

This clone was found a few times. The CDR3 region has the DNA TGTGCCAGCAGTGCCCACGGGGCGGGGGAAAACATTCAGTACTTC. Translated, it gives CASSAHGAGENIQYF. V and J are TRBV2 and TRBJ2-4; 7 nucleotides match TRBD2. The CDR3 extends over 15 amino acids. V was pared by 4 bases and J by 5 bases, with 8 bases of the junction left unmatched. Germline V gene sequence: CDR1 SNHLY, CDR2 FYNNEI.

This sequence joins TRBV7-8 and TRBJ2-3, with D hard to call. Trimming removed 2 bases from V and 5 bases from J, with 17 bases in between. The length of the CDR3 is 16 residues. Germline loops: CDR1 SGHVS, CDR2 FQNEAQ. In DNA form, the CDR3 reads TGTGCCAGCAGCTTAATCCCTCGCCCTATAAAAGATACGCAGTATTTT. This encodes CASSLIPRPIKDTQYF.

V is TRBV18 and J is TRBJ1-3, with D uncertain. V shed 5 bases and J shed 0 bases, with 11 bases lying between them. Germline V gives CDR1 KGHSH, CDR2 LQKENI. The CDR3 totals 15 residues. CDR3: CASSIDKFSGNTIYF. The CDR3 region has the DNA TGTGCCAGCTCAATAGACAAATTCTCTGGAAACACCATATATTTT.

The CDR3 DNA reads TGTGCCAGCAGCCATCTCGACACCGTCGGAAACACCATATATTTT. As protein: CASSHLDTVGNTIYF. This sequence joins TRBV9 and TRBJ1-3; no definite D call. Looked up from germline, CDR1 is SGDLS and CDR2 is YYNGEE. CDR3 size: 15 residues. V lost 4 bases to trimming and J lost 4 bases, with 15 bases between them.

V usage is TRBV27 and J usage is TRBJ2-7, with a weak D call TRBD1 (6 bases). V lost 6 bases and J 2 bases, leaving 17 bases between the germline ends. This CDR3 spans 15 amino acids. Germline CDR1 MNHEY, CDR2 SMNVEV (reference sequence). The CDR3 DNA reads TGTGCCAGCAGGCTGCAGTGGCAGGGGACCTACGAGCAGTACTTC. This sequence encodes CASRLQWQGTYEQYF.

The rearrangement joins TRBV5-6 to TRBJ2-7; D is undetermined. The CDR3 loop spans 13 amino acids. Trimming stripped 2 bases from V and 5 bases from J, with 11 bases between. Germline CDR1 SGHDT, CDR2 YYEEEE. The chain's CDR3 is CASSFFMTNEQYF. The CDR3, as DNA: TGTGCCAGCAGCTTTTTCATGACAAACGAGCAGTACTTC. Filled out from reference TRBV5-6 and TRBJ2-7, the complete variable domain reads DAGVTQSPTHLIKTRGQQVTLRCSPKSGHDTVSWYQQALGQGPQFIFQYYEEEERQRGNFPDRFSGHQFPNYSSELNVNALLLGDSALYLCASSFFMTNEQYFGPGTRLTVT.

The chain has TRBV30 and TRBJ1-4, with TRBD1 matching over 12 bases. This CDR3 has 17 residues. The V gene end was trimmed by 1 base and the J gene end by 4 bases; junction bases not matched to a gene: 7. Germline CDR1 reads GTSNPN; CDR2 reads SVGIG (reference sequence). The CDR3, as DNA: TGTGCCTGGAGTGGCCGGGACAGGGGGCCTGTTAATGAAAAACTGTTTTTT. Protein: CAWSGRDRGPVNEKLFF.

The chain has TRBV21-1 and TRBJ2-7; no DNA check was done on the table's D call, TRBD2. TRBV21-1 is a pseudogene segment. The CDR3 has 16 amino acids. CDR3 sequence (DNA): TGTGCCAGCAGCAAGTCGGGACTAGCGGGGCTCTACGAGCAGTACTTC. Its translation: CASSKSGLAGLYEQYF.

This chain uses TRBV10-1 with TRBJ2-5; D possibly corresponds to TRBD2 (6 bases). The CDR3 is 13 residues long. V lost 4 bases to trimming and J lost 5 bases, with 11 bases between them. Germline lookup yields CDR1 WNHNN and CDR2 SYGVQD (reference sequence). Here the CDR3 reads CASSAGLWETQYF. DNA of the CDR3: TGCGCCAGCAGTGCGGGACTGTGGGAGACCCAGTACTTC.

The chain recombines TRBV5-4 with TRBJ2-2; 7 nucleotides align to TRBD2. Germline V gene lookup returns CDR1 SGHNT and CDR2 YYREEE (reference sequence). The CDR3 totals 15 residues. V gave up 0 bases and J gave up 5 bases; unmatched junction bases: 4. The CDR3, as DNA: TGTGCCAGCAGCTTGGCCGGGGGGTCAACCGGGGAGCTGTTTTTT. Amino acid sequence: CASSLAGGSTGELFF.

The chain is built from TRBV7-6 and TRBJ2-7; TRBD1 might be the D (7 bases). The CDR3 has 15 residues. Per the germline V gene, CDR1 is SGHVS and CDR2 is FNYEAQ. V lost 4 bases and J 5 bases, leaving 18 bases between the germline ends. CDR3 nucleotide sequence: TGTGCCAGCAGCTCCCTCCAGGGGGGTATTAACGAGCAGTACTTC. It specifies CASSSLQGGINEQYF.

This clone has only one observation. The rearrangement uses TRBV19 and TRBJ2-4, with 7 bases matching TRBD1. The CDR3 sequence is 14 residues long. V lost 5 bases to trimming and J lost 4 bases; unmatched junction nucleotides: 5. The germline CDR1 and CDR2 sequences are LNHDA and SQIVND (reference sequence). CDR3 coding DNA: TGTGCCAGTAGTGTCGGGACAGAGAAAAACATTCAGTACTTC. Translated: CASSVGTEKNIQYF.

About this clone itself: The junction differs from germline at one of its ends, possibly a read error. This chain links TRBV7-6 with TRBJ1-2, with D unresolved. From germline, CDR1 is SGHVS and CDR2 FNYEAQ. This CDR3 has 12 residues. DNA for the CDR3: TGTGCCAGCAGCCCTACGTCCTCCATCACAGACTTC. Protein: CASSPTSSITDF. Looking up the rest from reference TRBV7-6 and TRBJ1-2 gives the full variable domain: GAGVSQSPRYKVTKRGQDVALRCDPISGHVSLYWYRQALGQGPEFLTYFNYEAQQDKSGLPNDRFSAERPEGSISTLTIQRTEQRDSAMYRCASSPTSSITDFGSGTRLTVV.

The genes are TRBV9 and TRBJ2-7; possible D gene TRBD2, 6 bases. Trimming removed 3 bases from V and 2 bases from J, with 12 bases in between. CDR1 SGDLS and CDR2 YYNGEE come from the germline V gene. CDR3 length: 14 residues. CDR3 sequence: CASSAGRLPYEQYF. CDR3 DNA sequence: TGTGCCAGCAGCGCCGGGAGACTCCCCTACGAGCAGTACTTC.